This T cell receptor beta chain was sequenced in a study of CD4 T cells in relation to SARS-CoV-2 and coronaviruses. Regarding the study as a whole: Crossreactive clones expanded significantly less to SARS-CoV-2 than monoreactive clones. This crossreactivity analysis covered spike protein alone, no other viral proteins.

Unexposed donor CD4+ T cells date from about 2011-2019, before the COVID-19 pandemic. Isolation of CD4+ T cells took place after about 9 days in culture. Cells permitting, SARS-CoV-2 S/N and four cold-coronavirus spikes were tested on unexposed-donor CD4+ T cells. In the case of this clone: What it recognizes is unknown.

Measured with immunoSEQ multiplex PCR; TCRdb has only the in-frame clones, and not every one. The sample has tens of thousands of clones, 70% to 80% seen once; the top ten hold roughly 22%. This CDR3 has 14 residues. Per germline, CDR1 MGHRA and CDR2 YSYEKL. Germline trimming cut 8 bases from V and 4 bases from J; bases unmatched to any gene: 7. This TCR came from a human donor in good health. The chain employs TRBV4-1 and TRBJ2-2, with 7 bases that match TRBD1. The sequenced material came from CD4+ T cells from PBMCs, cultured in vitro. The CDR3 DNA sequence: TGCGCCAGCGGTGGACAGGTCGGCACCGGGGAGCTGTTTTTT. It translates to CASGGQVGTGELFF.